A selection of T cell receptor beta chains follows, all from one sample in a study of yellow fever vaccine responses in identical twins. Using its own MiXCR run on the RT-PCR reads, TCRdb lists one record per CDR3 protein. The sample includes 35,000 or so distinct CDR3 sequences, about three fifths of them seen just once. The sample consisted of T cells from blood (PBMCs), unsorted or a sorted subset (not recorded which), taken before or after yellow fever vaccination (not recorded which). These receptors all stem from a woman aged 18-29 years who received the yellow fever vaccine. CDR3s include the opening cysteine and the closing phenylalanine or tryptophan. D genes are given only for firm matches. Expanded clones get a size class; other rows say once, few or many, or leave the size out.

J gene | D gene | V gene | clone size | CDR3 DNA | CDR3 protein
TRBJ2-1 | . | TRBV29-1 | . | TGCAGCGTTGAGACAGGTCTTGCCAATGAGCAGTTCTTC | CSVETGLANEQFF
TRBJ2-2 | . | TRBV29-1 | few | TGCAGCGTTGATTCAGCGAACACCGGGGAGCTGTTTTTT | CSVDSANTGELFF
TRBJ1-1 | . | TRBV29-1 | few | TGCAGCGTCCACGTGAGGGAGGCCACTGAAGCTTTCTTT | CSVHVREATEAFF
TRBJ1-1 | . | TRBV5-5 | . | TGTGCCAGCAGCTTTATACCCTGGGGTCACACTGAAGCTTTCTTT | CASSFIPWGHTEAFF
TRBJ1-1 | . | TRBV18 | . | TGTGCCAGCTCCCACGGACAAGCAAACACTGAAGCTTTCTTT | CASSHGQANTEAFF
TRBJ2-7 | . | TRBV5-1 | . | TGCGCCAGCAGCCCCGGGCAGGCGGGTTACGAGCAGTACTTC | CASSPGQAGYEQYF
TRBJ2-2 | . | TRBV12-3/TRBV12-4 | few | TGTGCCAGCAGTTCCTTGATACACACCGGGGAGCTGTTTTTT | CASSSLIHTGELFF
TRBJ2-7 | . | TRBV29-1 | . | TGCAGCGTTGGCGAAGTTCGGGGCACCTACGAGCAGTACTTC | CSVGEVRGTYEQYF
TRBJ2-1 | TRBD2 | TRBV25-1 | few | TGTGCCAGCAGTGAACCCCAGGTAGCGGGGTCCTACAATGAGCAGTTCTTC | CASSEPQVAGSYNEQFF
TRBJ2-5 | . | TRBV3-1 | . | TGTGCCAGCAGCCCCAACAGAAACCAAGAGACCCAGTACTTC | CASSPNRNQETQYF
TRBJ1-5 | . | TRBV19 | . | TGTGCCAGTGGGGGACTCAGCAATCAGCCCCAGCATTTT | CASGGLSNQPQHF
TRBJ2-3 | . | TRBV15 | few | TGTGCCACCAGCAGAGATTATCCCGCTTCCCCGCAGTATTTT | CATSRDYPASPQYF
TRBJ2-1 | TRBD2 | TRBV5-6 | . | TGTGCCAGCAGCCAGATCCTAGCGGGAGCCAGCAATGAGCAGTTCTTC | CASSQILAGASNEQFF
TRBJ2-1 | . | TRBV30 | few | TGTGCCTGGCCCACCTTGGTATTCTCCTACAATGAGCAGTTCTTC | CAWPTLVFSYNEQFF
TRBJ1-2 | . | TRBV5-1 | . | TGCGCCAGCAGCGCCGGGACACTCAATGGCTACACCTTC | CASSAGTLNGYTF
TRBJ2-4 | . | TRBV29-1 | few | TGCAGCGTTGAGCTAAGGACACGGGGGGCCAAAAACATTCAGTACTTC | CSVELRTRGAKNIQYF
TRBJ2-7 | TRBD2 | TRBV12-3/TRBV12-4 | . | TGTGCCAGCACGACTAGCGGGAGTACTTACGAGCAGTACTTC | CASTTSGSTYEQYF
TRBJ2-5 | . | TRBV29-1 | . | TGCAGCGCCGGGGTGGGGGGAACCCAAGAGACCCAGTACTTC | CSAGVGGTQETQYF
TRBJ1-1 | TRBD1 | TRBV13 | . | TGTGCCAGCAGCTTAGAGGACAGGGGTCCCCTGAACACTGAAGCTTTCTTT | CASSLEDRGPLNTEAFF
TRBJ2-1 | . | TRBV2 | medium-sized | TGTGCCAGCAGTTACTCGGGACCCCGCAATGAGCAGTTCTTC | CASSYSGPRNEQFF
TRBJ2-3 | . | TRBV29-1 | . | TGCAGCGTTGACGGGGTTAACACAGATACGCAGTATTTT | CSVDGVNTDTQYF
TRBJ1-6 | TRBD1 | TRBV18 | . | TGTGCCAGCTCAAACGGGGACAGGACTTATAATTCACCCCTCCACTTT | CASSNGDRTYNSPLHF
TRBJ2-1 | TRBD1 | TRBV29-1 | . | TGCAGCGCCAACCGGGACAGGGGCTACAATGAGCAGTTCTTC | CSANRDRGYNEQFF
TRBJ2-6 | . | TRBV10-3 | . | TGTGCCATCAGTGATATGGGCGCCGGTACCTCTGGGGCCAACGTCCTGACTTTC | CAISDMGAGTSGANVLTF
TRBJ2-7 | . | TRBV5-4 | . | TGTGCCAGCAGCGTTAGCGGATCTCCCTACGAGCAGTACTTC | CASSVSGSPYEQYF
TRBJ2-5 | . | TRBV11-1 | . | TGTGCCAGCAGCTCACGAGAGACCCAGTACTTC | CASSSRETQYF